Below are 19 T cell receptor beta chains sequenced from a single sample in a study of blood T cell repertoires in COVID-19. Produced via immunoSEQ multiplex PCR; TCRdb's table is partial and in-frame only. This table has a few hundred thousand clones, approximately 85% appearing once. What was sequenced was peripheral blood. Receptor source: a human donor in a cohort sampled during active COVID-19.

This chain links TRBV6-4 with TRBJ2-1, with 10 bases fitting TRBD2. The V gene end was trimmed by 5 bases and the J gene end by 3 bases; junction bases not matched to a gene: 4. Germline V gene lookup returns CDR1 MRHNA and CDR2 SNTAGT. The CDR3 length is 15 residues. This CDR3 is CASSRTSGDYNEQFF. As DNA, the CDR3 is TGTGCCAGCAGTAGGACTAGCGGAGACTACAATGAGCAGTTCTTC.

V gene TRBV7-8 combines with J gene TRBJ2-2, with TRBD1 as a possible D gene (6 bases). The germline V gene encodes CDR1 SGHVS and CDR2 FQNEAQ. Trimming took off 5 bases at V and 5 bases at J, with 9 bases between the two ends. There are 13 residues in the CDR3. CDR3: CASSVQGTGELFF. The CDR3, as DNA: TGTGCCAGCAGCGTACAGGGAACCGGGGAGCTGTTTTTT. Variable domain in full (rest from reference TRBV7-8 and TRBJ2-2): GAGVSQSPRYKVAKRGQDVALRCDPISGHVSLFWYQQALGQGPEFLTYFQNEAQLDKSGLPSDRFFAERPEGSVSTLKIQRTQQEDSAVYLCASSVQGTGELFFGEGSRLTVL.

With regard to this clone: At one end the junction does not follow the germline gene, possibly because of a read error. The CDR3 coding sequence is TGTGCCGGCAGCAGCTATAATTCACCCCTCCACTTT. Residues: CAGSSYNSPLHF. V gene TRBV6-5 combines with J gene TRBJ1-6; D uncertain. CDR1 and CDR2 from the germline V gene are MNHEY and SVGAGI. This CDR3 comprises 12 residues.

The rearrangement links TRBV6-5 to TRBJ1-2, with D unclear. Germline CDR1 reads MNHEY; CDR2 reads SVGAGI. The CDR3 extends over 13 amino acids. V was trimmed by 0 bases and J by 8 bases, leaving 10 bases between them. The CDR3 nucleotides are TGTGCCAGCAGTTACTCGGCAGGTGGGGGCTACACCTTC. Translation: CASSYSAGGGYTF.

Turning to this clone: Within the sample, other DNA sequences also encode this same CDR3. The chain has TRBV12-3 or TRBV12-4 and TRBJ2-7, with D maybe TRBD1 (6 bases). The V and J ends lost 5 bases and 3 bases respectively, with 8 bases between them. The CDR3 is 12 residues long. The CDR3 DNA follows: TGTGCCAGCAGTCCGACAGGCTACGAGCAGTACTTC. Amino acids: CASSPTGYEQYF.

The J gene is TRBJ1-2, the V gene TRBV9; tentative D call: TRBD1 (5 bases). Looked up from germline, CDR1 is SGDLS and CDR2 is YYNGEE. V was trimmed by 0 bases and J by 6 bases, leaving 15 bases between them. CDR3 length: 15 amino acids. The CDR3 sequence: CASSVDARGIHGYTF. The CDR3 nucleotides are TGTGCCAGCAGCGTAGACGCTAGGGGAATCCATGGCTACACCTTC. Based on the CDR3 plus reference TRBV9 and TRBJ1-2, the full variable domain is DSGVTQTPKHLITATGQRVTLRCSPRSGDLSVYWYQQSLDQGLQFLIQYYNGEERAKGNILERFSAQQFPDLHSELNLSSLELGDSALYFCASSVDARGIHGYTFGSGTRLTVV.

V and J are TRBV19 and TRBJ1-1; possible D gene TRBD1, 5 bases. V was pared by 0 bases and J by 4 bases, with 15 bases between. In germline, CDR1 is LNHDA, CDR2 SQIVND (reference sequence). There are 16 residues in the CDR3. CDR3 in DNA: TGTGCCAGTAGTATAGATGGGGACTGGGCGGGCACTGAAGCTTTCTTT. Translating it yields CASSIDGDWAGTEAFF. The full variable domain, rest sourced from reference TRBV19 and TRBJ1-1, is DGGITQSPKYLFRKEGQNVTLSCEQNLNHDAMYWYRQDPGQGLRLIYYSQIVNDFQKGDIAEGYSVSREKKESFPLTVTSAQKNPTAFYLCASSIDGDWAGTEAFFGQGTRLTVV.

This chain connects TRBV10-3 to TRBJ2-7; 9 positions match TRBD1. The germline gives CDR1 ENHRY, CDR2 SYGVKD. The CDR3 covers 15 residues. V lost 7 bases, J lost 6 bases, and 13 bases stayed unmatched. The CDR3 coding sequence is TGTGCCATCAACGATCCCGGGACAGGGATCCTCGAGCAGTACTTC. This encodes CAINDPGTGILEQYF.

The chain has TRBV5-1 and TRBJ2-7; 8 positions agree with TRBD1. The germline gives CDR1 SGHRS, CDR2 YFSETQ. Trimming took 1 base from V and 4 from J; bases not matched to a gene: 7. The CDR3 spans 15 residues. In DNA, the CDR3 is TGCGCCAGCAGCTTGAACACAGGGGGAGAGTACGAGCAGTACTTC. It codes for CASSLNTGGEYEQYF. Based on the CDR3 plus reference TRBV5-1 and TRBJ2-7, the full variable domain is KAGVTQTPRYLIKTRGQQVTLSCSPISGHRSVSWYQQTPGQGLQFLFEYFSETQRNKGNFPGRFSGRQFSNSRSEMNVSTLELGDSALYLCASSLNTGGEYEQYFGPGTRLTVT.

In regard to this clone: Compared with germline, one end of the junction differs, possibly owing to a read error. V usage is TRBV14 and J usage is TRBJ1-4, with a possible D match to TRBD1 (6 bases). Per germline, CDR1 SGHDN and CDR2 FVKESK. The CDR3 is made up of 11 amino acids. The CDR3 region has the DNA TGTGCCAGCAGCCAGGGACATTCGGTGGTTTTT. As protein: CASSQGHSVVF.

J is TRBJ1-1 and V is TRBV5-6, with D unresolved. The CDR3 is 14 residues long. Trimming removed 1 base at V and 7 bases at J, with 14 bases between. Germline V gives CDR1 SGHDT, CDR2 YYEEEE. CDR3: CASSLRTGISEAFF. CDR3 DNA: TGTGCCAGCAGCTTGAGGACGGGGATTAGTGAAGCTTTCTTT. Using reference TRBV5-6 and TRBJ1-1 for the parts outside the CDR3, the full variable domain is DAGVTQSPTHLIKTRGQQVTLRCSPKSGHDTVSWYQQALGQGPQFIFQYYEEEERQRGNFPDRFSGHQFPNYSSELNVNALLLGDSALYLCASSLRTGISEAFFGQGTRLTVV.

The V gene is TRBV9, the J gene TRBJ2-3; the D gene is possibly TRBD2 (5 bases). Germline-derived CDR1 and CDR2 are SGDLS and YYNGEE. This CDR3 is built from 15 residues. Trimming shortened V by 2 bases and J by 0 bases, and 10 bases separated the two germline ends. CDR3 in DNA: TGTGCCAGCAGCGTCTCCGGGGAAAGCACAGATACGCAGTATTTT. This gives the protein CASSVSGESTDTQYF.

Here the CDR3 reads CAVQGRSNYGYTF. Here the CDR3 DNA reads TGTGCCGTACAGGGGCGCTCTAACTATGGCTACACCTTC. This chain connects TRBV6-5 to TRBJ1-2, with 7 bases fitting TRBD1. Germline V lookup: CDR1 MNHEY, CDR2 SVGAGI. CDR3 length: 13 amino acids. The ends lost 11 bases at V and 0 bases at J; junction bases unmatched: 6.

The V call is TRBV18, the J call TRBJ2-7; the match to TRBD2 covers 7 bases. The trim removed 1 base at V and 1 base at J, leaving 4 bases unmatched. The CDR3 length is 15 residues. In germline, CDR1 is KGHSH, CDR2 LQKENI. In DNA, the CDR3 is TGTGCCAGCTCACCACGTCTAGCGGAATCCTACGAGCAGTACTTC. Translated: CASSPRLAESYEQYF.

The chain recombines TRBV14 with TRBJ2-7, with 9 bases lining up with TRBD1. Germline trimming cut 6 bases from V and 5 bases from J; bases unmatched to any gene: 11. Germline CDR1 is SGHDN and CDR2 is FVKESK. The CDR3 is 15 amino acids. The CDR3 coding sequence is TGTGCCAGCAGACAAACCGGGACAGGGTCTCACGAGCAGTACTTC. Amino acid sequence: CASRQTGTGSHEQYF.

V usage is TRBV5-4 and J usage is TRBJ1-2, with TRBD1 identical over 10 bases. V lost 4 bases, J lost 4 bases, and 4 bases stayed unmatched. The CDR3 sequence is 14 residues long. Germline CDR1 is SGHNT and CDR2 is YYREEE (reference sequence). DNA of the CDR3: TGTGCCAGCAGCCCGGACAGGGGGGTCTATGGCTACACCTTC. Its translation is CASSPDRGVYGYTF.

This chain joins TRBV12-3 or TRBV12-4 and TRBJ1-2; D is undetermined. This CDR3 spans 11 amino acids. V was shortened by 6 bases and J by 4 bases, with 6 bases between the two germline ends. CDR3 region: CASRGPYGYTF. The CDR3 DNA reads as TGTGCCAGCAGGGGCCCCTATGGCTACACCTTC.

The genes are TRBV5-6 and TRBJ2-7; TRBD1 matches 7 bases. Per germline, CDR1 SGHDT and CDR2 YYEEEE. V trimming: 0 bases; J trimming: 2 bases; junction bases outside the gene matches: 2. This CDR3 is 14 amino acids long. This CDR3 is CASSLGQGAYEQYF. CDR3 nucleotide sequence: TGTGCCAGCAGCTTGGGACAGGGCGCCTACGAGCAGTACTTC.

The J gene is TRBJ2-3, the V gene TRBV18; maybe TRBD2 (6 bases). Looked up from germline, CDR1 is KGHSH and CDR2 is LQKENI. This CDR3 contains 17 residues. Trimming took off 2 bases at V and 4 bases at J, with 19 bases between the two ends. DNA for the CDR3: TGTGCCAGCTCACCATCATCGGCGGGGCCTCGATCAGATACGCAGTATTTT. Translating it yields CASSPSSAGPRSDTQYF.